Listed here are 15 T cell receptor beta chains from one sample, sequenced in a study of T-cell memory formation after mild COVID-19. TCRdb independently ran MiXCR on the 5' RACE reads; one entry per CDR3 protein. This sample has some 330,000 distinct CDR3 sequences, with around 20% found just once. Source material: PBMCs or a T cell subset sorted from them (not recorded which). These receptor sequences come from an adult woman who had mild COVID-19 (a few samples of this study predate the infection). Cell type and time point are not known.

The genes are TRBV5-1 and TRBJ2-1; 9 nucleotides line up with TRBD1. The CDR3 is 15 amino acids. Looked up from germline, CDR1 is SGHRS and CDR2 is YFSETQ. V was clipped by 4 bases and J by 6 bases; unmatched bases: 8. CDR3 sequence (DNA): TGCGCCAGCAGCCTGGGGGGACAGGGTATCAATGAGCAGTTCTTC. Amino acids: CASSLGGQGINEQFF.

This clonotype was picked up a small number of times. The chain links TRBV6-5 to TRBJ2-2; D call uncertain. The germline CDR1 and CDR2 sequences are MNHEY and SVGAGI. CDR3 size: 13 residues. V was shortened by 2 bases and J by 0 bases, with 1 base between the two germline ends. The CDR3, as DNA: TGTGCCAGCAGTTACGCGAACACCGGGGAGCTGTTTTTT. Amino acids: CASSYANTGELFF.

DNA of the CDR3: TGCGCCAGCAGCCCGTCGACAGGGGCTAACTACGAGCAGTACTTC. Translated: CASSPSTGANYEQYF. The rearrangement uses TRBV5-1 and TRBJ2-7; TRBD1 matches 8 bases. Germline CDR1 and CDR2: SGHRS and YFSETQ. V lost 4 bases and J lost 3; bases outside the gene matches: 9. The CDR3 sequence is 15 residues long.

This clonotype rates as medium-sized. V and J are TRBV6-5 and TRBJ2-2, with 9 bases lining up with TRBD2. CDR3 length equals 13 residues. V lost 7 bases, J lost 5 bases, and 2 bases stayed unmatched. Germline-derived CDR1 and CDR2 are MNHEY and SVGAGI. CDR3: CASTTSGTGELFF. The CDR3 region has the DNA TGTGCCAGCACAACTAGCGGGACCGGGGAGCTGTTTTTT.

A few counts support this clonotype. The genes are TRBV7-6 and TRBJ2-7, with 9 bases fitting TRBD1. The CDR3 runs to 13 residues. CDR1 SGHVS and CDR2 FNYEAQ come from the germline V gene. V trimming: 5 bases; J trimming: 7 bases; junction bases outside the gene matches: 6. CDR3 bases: TGTGCCAGCAGCGCTACCGGGACAGGGGAGCAGTACTTC. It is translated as CASSATGTGEQYF.

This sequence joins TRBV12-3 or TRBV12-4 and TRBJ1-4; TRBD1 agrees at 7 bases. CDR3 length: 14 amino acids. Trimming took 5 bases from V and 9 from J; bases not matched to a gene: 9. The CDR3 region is CASSPTGLGKKLFF. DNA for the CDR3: TGTGCCAGCAGTCCGACAGGGCTGGGGAAAAAACTGTTTTTT.

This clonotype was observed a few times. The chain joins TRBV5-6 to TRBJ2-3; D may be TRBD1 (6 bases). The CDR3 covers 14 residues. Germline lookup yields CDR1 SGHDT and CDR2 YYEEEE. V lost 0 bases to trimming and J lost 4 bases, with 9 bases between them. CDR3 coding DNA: TGTGCCAGCAGCTTGGTGGGGGCATCAGATACGCAGTATTTT. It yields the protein CASSLVGASDTQYF.

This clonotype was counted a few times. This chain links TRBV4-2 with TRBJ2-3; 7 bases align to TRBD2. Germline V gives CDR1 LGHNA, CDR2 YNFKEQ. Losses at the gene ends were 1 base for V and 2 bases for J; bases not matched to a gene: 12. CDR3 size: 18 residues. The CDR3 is CASSQGGSGGSFTDTQYF. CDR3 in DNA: TGTGCCAGCAGCCAAGGAGGTTCGGGGGGATCCTTCACAGATACGCAGTATTTT.

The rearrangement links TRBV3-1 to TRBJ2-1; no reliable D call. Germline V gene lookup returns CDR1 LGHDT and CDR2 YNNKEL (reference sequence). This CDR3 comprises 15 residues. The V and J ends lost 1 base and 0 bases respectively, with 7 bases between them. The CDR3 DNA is TGTGCCAGCAGCCAAGGCAGGAGCTCCTACAATGAGCAGTTCTTC. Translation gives CASSQGRSSYNEQFF.

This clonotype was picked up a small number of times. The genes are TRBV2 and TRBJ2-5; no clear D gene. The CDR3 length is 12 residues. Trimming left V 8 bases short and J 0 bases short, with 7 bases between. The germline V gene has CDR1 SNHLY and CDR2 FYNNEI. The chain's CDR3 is CASGPYQETQYF. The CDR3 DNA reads TGTGCCAGCGGGCCTTACCAAGAGACCCAGTACTTC. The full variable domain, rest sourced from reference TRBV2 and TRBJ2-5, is EPEVTQTPSHQVTQMGQEVILRCVPISNHLYFYWYRQILGQKVEFLVSFYNNEISEKSEIFDDQFSVERPDGSNFTLKIRSTKLEDSAMYFCASGPYQETQYFGPGTRLLVL.

The CDR3 DNA reads as TGTGCCAGCAGGAGGTATAGCGACACTGAAGCTTTCTTT. It codes for CASRRYSDTEAFF. The chain carries TRBV11-3 and TRBJ1-1; D gene ambiguous. Germline CDR1 reads SGHNT; CDR2 reads YENEEA. This CDR3 region has 13 residues. V shed 6 bases and J shed 3 bases, with 11 bases lying between them.

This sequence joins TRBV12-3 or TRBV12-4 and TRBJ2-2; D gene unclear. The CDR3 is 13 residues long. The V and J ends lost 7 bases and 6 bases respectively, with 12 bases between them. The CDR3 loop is CASIISGPGELFF. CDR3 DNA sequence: TGTGCCAGCATAATTTCGGGCCCCGGGGAGCTGTTTTTT.

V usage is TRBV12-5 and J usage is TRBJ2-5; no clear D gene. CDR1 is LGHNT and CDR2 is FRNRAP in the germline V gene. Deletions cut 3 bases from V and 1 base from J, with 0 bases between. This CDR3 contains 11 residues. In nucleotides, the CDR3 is TGTGCTAGTGGTTTCCAAGAGACCCAGTACTTC. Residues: CASGFQETQYF.

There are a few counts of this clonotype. The CDR3 DNA follows: TGTGCCAGCAGCTTAAGTGGACTAGCGGGTTCCGAGCAGTACTTC. This codes for CASSLSGLAGSEQYF. This chain connects TRBV7-3 to TRBJ2-7; 11 bases map to TRBD2. The CDR3 is 15 residues long. Germline CDR1 and CDR2: SGHTA and FQGTGA. V was clipped by 1 base and J by 6 bases; unmatched bases: 5.

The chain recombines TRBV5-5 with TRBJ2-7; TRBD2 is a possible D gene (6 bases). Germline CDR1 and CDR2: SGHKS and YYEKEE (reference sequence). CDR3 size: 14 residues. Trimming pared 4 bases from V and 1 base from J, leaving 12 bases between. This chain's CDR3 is CASSAGTESYEQYF. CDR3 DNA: TGTGCCAGCAGCGCCGGGACTGAGTCCTACGAGCAGTACTTC.